Below are 32 T cell receptor beta chains sequenced from a single sample in a study of blood T cells in healthy people across ages (dated by TCRdb to the mid-2010s). Libraries came from 5' RACE. The run used an Illumina HiSeq 2500. A second PCR of roughly 7 to 12 cycles was performed with a sample-barcoded 5' primer and a J-beta primer mix. The public reads were quality trimmed at Q25 with fastp and then assembled into clones with MiXCR by TCRdb, keeping productive beta chains. Records with the same CDR3 protein are collapsed into one entry carrying the most frequent genes and DNA. This sample comprises some 700,000 distinct CDR3 sequences, roughly two fifths of them detected only once. Together, the top ten hold around a fifth of the sample. The specimen sequenced was blood. Source of these receptors: a woman aged 55-69 years in good health.

CDR3 coding DNA: TGCAGCCACCTAGCGGGAGCAACTAGCACAGATACGCAGTATTTT. Translation gives CSHLAGATSTDTQYF. The chain couples TRBV20-1 to TRBJ2-3, with 10 bases identical to TRBD2. CDR3 length: 15 amino acids. Germline-derived CDR1 and CDR2 are DFQATT and SNEGSKA (reference sequence).

The V and J genes are TRBV14 and TRBJ2-1; tentatively, D is TRBD2 (5 bases). CDR3 length: 17 residues. The germline V gene encodes CDR1 SGHDN and CDR2 FVKESK. V was pared by 4 bases and J by 2 bases, with 18 bases between. In DNA, the CDR3 is TGTGCCAGCAGCCGAGACTTTACGGGGTCCCCCTACAATGAGCAGTTCTTC. This codes for CASSRDFTGSPYNEQFF.

This clonotype came up a few times. The chain has TRBV27 and TRBJ1-5, with a tentative D call TRBD1 (5 bases). Germline CDR1 is MNHEY and CDR2 is SMNVEV (reference sequence). This CDR3 region has 18 residues. V was clipped by 5 bases and J by 1 base, with 21 bases between them. CDR3 DNA sequence: TGTGCCAGCAGTCGGCCAGGGCCCACCTTAAGGAGCAATCAGCCCCAGCATTTT. Protein: CASSRPGPTLRSNQPQHF.

A few counts support this clonotype. The chain joins TRBV29-1 to TRBJ1-2; D may be TRBD1 (5 bases). The germline gives CDR1 SQVTM, CDR2 ANQGSEA. The CDR3 is 13 amino acids. V was trimmed by 7 bases and J by 4 bases, leaving 16 bases between them. This CDR3 reads CSGGTTVGYGYTF. The CDR3 DNA is TGCAGCGGGGGAACGACAGTAGGCTATGGCTACACCTTC.

The chain recombines TRBV18 with TRBJ1-4; D uncertain. Per germline, CDR1 KGHSH and CDR2 LQKENI. The CDR3 extends over 14 amino acids. With 5 bases removed from V and 7 bases from J, the gap between germline ends came to 14 bases. Written as DNA, the CDR3 is TGTGCCAGCTCATCGACCAATAGTGGTGAAAAACTGTTTTTT. This sequence encodes CASSSTNSGEKLFF.

The rearrangement uses TRBV29-1 and TRBJ1-5, with a weak D call TRBD1 (5 bases). CDR1 SQVTM and CDR2 ANQGSEA come from the germline V gene. CDR3 length: 13 amino acids. V was trimmed by 6 bases and J by 4 bases, leaving 13 bases between them. The CDR3 bases are TGCAGCGTCGCCGGGACTCAAAATCAGCCCCAGCATTTT. Protein: CSVAGTQNQPQHF.

The V gene is TRBV7-2, the J gene TRBJ2-3; tentative D call: TRBD2 (5 bases). CDR3 length: 14 residues. The V and J ends lost 5 bases and 2 bases respectively, with 11 bases between them. The V gene's germline CDR1 is SGHTA and CDR2 FQGNSA. The CDR3 loop is CASSQRLSTDTQYF. The CDR3 DNA follows: TGTGCCAGCAGCCAGCGGCTCTCCACAGATACGCAGTATTTT. The full variable domain, with the rest looked up from reference TRBV7-2 and TRBJ2-3, is GAGVSQSPSNKVTEKGKDVELRCDPISGHTALYWYRQSLGQGLEFLIYFQGNSAPDKSGLPSDRFSAERTGGSVSTLTIQRTQQEDSAVYLCASSQRLSTDTQYFGPGTRLTVL.

This sequence joins TRBV12-3 or TRBV12-4 and TRBJ1-2, with D hard to call. V dropped 5 bases and J dropped 6 bases, with 13 bases sitting between them. The CDR3 has 13 residues. DNA for the CDR3: TGTGCCAGCAGTATTAGACGGACCCATGGCTACACCTTC. It yields the protein CASSIRRTHGYTF.

The CDR3 DNA reads as TGTGCCAGCACCTGGGGACAGGGGCCCTACAATGAGCAGTTCTTC. Its translation: CASTWGQGPYNEQFF. The chain combines TRBV28 with TRBJ2-1; 10 positions agree with TRBD1. The V gene's germline CDR1 is MDHEN and CDR2 SYDVKM. The CDR3 contains 15 residues. V dropped 7 bases and J dropped 2; count of bases not matched to a gene: 5.

This chain links TRBV2 with TRBJ2-3; D not resolved. The CDR3 has 13 residues. Trimming stripped 6 bases from V and 2 bases from J, with 9 bases between. Germline V gives CDR1 SNHLY, CDR2 FYNNEI. CDR3 amino acids: CASSYEITDTQYF. CDR3 nucleotide sequence: TGTGCCAGCAGCTACGAGATCACAGATACGCAGTATTTT.

This clonotype was seen ten or more times. The chain joins TRBV4-1 to TRBJ2-7, with 7 bases matching TRBD1. Germline CDR1 is MGHRA and CDR2 is YSYEKL. CDR3 length: 16 amino acids. The J segment lost 1 base and the V segment lost 5 bases, leaving 11 bases of the junction unmatched. CDR3 residues: CASSYYTGATSYEQYF. The CDR3, as DNA: TGCGCCAGCAGCTATTATACAGGGGCGACATCCTACGAGCAGTACTTC.

The CDR3 reads CASSLGTLGTEAFF. The CDR3 DNA reads TGTGCCAGCAGTTTGGGGACTTTGGGGACTGAAGCTTTCTTT. The rearrangement links TRBV12-3 or TRBV12-4 to TRBJ1-1, with a tentative D call TRBD1 (5 bases). The CDR3 is made up of 14 amino acids. V lost 3 bases to trimming and J lost 5 bases, with 13 bases between them.

This clonotype was counted ten times or more. The chain has TRBV29-1 and TRBJ2-5; a weak D match, TRBD1 (6 bases). Germline V gene data show CDR1 as SQVTM and CDR2 as ANQGSEA. The CDR3 contains 17 residues. Trimming took off 7 bases at V and 1 base at J, with 25 bases between the two ends. This CDR3 is CSAGKQGSYYTQETQYF. As DNA, the CDR3 is TGCAGCGCCGGAAAACAGGGTTCCTACTACACCCAAGAGACCCAGTACTTC.

DNA for the CDR3: TGTGCCAGCAGTTTATCGATCTTTGGCAGGGCGGCCCTCTCCGGGTGGCCCACCCTCCACTTT. Translating it yields CASSLSIFGRAALSGWPTLHF. The genes are TRBV27 and TRBJ1-6; possibly TRBD1 for D (5 bases). Trimming removed 0 bases from V and 14 bases from J, with 35 bases in between. CDR1 is MNHEY, CDR2 SMNVEV, per germline (reference sequence). The CDR3 length is 21 residues.

This chain joins TRBV27 and TRBJ2-3, with TRBD2 matching 11 bases. This CDR3 region has 13 residues. With V trimmed by 3 bases and J by 11 bases, 4 bases remained unmatched. Germline CDR1 and CDR2: MNHEY and SMNVEV (reference sequence). DNA for the CDR3: TGTGCCAGCAGTTTCCCGACTAGCGGGAAGCAGTATTTT. Translated, it gives CASSFPTSGKQYF.

The chain is built from TRBV2 and TRBJ2-2, with D unclear. Germline V lookup: CDR1 SNHLY, CDR2 FYNNEI. This CDR3 spans 13 amino acids. Trimming took off 3 bases at V and 4 bases at J, with 6 bases between the two ends. The CDR3 region is CASSDRPTGELFF. The CDR3 DNA reads TGTGCCAGCAGTGATCGTCCCACCGGGGAGCTGTTTTTT.

This clonotype has a handful of counts. V is TRBV27 and J is TRBJ2-6, with 7 bases matching TRBD2. Germline V gives CDR1 MNHEY, CDR2 SMNVEV (reference sequence). The CDR3 loop spans 17 amino acids. Unmatched junction bases numbered 7, after V lost 4 bases and J lost 1 base. CDR3 sequence reads: CASSWERGGSGANVLTF. In nucleotides, the CDR3 is TGTGCCAGCAGTTGGGAGAGGGGAGGGTCTGGGGCCAACGTCCTGACTTTC.

V and J are TRBV11-2 and TRBJ2-7; 16 nucleotides match TRBD2. Germline loops: CDR1 SGHAT, CDR2 FQNNGV. The ends lost 4 bases at V and 5 bases at J; junction bases unmatched: 5. The CDR3 consists of 16 residues. The CDR3 reads CASSSGLAGGLDEQYF. The CDR3 nucleotides are TGTGCCAGCAGCTCGGGACTAGCGGGGGGGCTGGACGAGCAGTACTTC. Filled out from reference TRBV11-2 and TRBJ2-7, the complete variable domain reads EAGVAQSPRYKIIEKRQSVAFWCNPISGHATLYWYQQILGQGPKLLIQFQNNGVVDDSQLPKDRFSAERLKGVDSTLKIQPAKLEDSAVYLCASSSGLAGGLDEQYFGPGTRLTVT.

V is TRBV10-2 and J is TRBJ1-5; the D is unclear. Trimming took 8 bases from V and 3 from J, leaving 11 bases between them. CDR1 and CDR2 from the germline V gene are WSHSY and SAAADI. The CDR3 runs 13 residues. The CDR3, as DNA: TGCGCCAGCCACCCCGGGCCCAATCAGCCCCAGCATTTT. Amino acid sequence: CASHPGPNQPQHF.

In the case of this clonotype: At one of its ends the junction is not consistent with the germline gene, which may arise from a read error. The CDR3 nucleotides read TGTGCCAGCACAACAACAGGGAATGGTTACACCTTC. Encoded protein: CASTTTGNGYTF. The genes are TRBV28 and TRBJ1-2, with D possibly being TRBD1 (6 bases). The CDR3 covers 12 residues. Germline V gives CDR1 MDHEN, CDR2 SYDVKM.

The chain employs TRBV20-1 and TRBJ2-7; 8 positions match TRBD2. V gave up 6 bases and J gave up 3 bases; unmatched junction bases: 10. The CDR3 runs to 14 residues. Germline V CDR1 and CDR2: DFQATT, SNEGSKA (reference sequence). The CDR3 spells CSARVAGSNYEQYF. The CDR3 nucleotides read TGCAGTGCAAGGGTAGCGGGGAGCAACTACGAGCAGTACTTC.

V usage is TRBV5-6 and J usage is TRBJ2-7; D is possibly TRBD2 (5 bases). Trimming cost V 4 bases and J 2 bases, with 10 bases left between them. The CDR3 consists of 13 residues. Germline lookup yields CDR1 SGHDT and CDR2 YYEEEE. This CDR3 is CASSREGTYEQYF. The CDR3 nucleotides are TGTGCCAGCAGCCGGGAAGGTACCTACGAGCAGTACTTC.

The rearrangement uses TRBV20-1 and TRBJ2-3; 7 bases are shared with TRBD1. This CDR3 region has 13 residues. After removal of 6 bases from V and 1 base from J, the junction contained 4 bases not matched to a gene. The germline V gene has CDR1 DFQATT and CDR2 SNEGSKA (reference sequence). The CDR3 coding sequence is TGCAGTGCGATACAGGGGCGCACAGATACGCAGTATTTT. Its translation is CSAIQGRTDTQYF.

The count of this clonotype is one. Its ends do not fully match the called genes, so a read error is possible. J is TRBJ1-2 and V is TRBV7-9; a possible D gene is TRBD1 (6 bases). The CDR3 totals 14 residues. Germline V gives CDR1 SEHNR, CDR2 FQNEAQ (reference sequence). The CDR3: CASRLRGANYSYTF. The CDR3 nucleotides read TGTGCCAGCAGGCTACGGGGGGCTAACTATAGCTACACCTTC.

This sequence joins TRBV5-6 and TRBJ2-6; 8 nucleotides agree with TRBD1. The V gene's germline CDR1 is SGHDT and CDR2 YYEEEE. The CDR3 runs to 16 residues. V gave up 6 bases and J gave up 3 bases; unmatched junction bases: 8. CDR3 protein: CASTTGDVVGANVLTF. The CDR3 nucleotides are TGTGCCAGCACGACAGGGGACGTTGTTGGGGCCAACGTCCTGACTTTC.

The chain employs TRBV4-2 and TRBJ1-5; possible D gene TRBD1, 6 bases. Trimming shortened V by 0 bases and J by 7 bases, and 13 bases separated the two germline ends. This CDR3 is 15 amino acids long. Germline CDR1 reads LGHNA; CDR2 reads YNFKEQ. This chain's CDR3 is CASSQDLGAWQPQHF. The CDR3 DNA reads as TGTGCCAGCAGCCAAGATTTGGGGGCCTGGCAGCCCCAGCATTTT.

The rearrangement joins TRBV10-3 to TRBJ1-2; D not resolved. CDR3 length equals 13 residues. Germline V gives CDR1 ENHRY, CDR2 SYGVKD. V was cut by 2 bases and J by 4 bases, with 8 bases left in between. The CDR3 loop is CAISEVGLYGYTF. CDR3 coding DNA: TGTGCCATCAGTGAGGTCGGCCTCTATGGCTACACCTTC.

This clonotype has ten or more counts. The V and J genes are TRBV25-1 and TRBJ2-7; the D is unclear. V dropped 5 bases and J dropped 4 bases, with 6 bases sitting between them. The CDR3 contains 11 residues. CDR1 MGHDK and CDR2 SYGVNS come from the germline V gene. The DNA of the CDR3 is TGTGCCAGCAGTATCGCGTACGAGCAGTACTTC. It yields the protein CASSIAYEQYF.

This clonotype was counted between two and nine times. V gene TRBV15 combines with J gene TRBJ1-2; D is undetermined. The germline V and J ends were trimmed by 0 bases and 9 bases, with 17 bases remaining between them. This CDR3 comprises 15 residues. Germline CDR1 reads LNHNV; CDR2 reads YYDKDF (reference sequence). The CDR3 DNA is TGTGCCACCAGCAGAGATGCGACGTCGCTGCGAAGCTACACCTTC. Its translation is CATSRDATSLRSYTF.

This clonotype was detected a few times. The chain uses TRBV12-3 or TRBV12-4 and TRBJ2-1; tentative D call: TRBD2 (7 bases). Trimming took off 8 bases at V and 4 bases at J, with 18 bases between the two ends. The CDR3 has 15 amino acids. The CDR3 loop is CASLRGGGHYNEQFF. The CDR3 DNA follows: TGTGCCAGCCTGAGGGGCGGGGGCCATTACAATGAGCAGTTCTTC.

This clonotype was seen a handful of times. V gene TRBV2 combines with J gene TRBJ1-4; TRBD1 is a possible D gene (5 bases). With 8 bases removed from V and 4 bases from J, the gap between germline ends came to 14 bases. The V gene's germline CDR1 is SNHLY and CDR2 FYNNEI. CDR3 length: 14 residues. The CDR3 here is CASVRDGVNEKLFF. CDR3 sequence (DNA): TGTGCCAGCGTAAGGGACGGAGTTAATGAAAAACTGTTTTTT.

Comment on this clonotype: Possible read error: a much larger clone is one base away. This sequence joins TRBV29-1 and TRBJ1-2; D unclear. This CDR3 is built from 12 residues. The germline gives CDR1 SQVTM, CDR2 ANQGSEA. CDR3 nucleotides: TGCAGCGTTGAACTGGAAAACTATGGCTGCACCTTC. Protein sequence: CSVELENYGCTF.